The 24 T cell receptor beta chains below were found in one sample sequenced in a study of Graves' ophthalmopathy and Graves' hyperthyroidism. From RNA, the CDR3 regions of TCR beta chains were amplified and sequenced. The workflow started with a first-round RT-PCR run with HTBI primers and then moved on to a second-round multiplex PCR. One entry per CDR3 protein, called by TCRdb with MiXCR from the multiplex PCR reads. The data show a few hundred thousand distinct CDR3 sequences, approximately 35% seen once. Sequencing input: peripheral blood or thyroid tissue (not recorded which). These receptors were obtained from an adult man with Graves' hyperthyroidism.

The chain combines TRBV20-1 with TRBJ1-2; TRBD1 aligns across 8 bases. V lost 3 bases to trimming and J lost 6 bases; unmatched junction nucleotides: 3. This CDR3 is 12 amino acids long. CDR1 is DFQATT, CDR2 SNEGSKA, per germline (reference sequence). The CDR3 loop reads CSARDRENGYTF. DNA for the CDR3: TGCAGTGCTAGGGACAGGGAAAATGGCTACACCTTC.

Remarks on this clonotype: At one boundary the junction diverges from the germline segment, which might be a read error. The chain couples TRBV9 to TRBJ1-1, with D possibly TRBD1 on 5 matching bases. The germline CDR1 and CDR2 sequences are SGDLS and YYNGEE. The CDR3 totals 13 residues. The CDR3 DNA reads TGTGCCAGTTCCCAGGGACCGAACACTGGAGCTTTCTTT. Its translation: CASSQGPNTGAFF.

This clonotype occurred a few times. The chain combines TRBV19 with TRBJ1-1; D unresolved. With 3 bases removed from V and 2 bases from J, the gap between germline ends came to 7 bases. CDR3 length: 13 amino acids. CDR1 and CDR2 (germline): LNHDA, SQIVND (reference sequence). Here the CDR3 reads CASSIGENTEAFF. The CDR3 DNA reads TGTGCCAGTAGTATTGGCGAAAACACTGAAGCTTTCTTT. The whole variable domain, remainder taken from reference TRBV19 and TRBJ1-1, is DGGITQSPKYLFRKEGQNVTLSCEQNLNHDAMYWYRQDPGQGLRLIYYSQIVNDFQKGDIAEGYSVSREKKESFPLTVTSAQKNPTAFYLCASSIGENTEAFFGQGTRLTVV.

There are many counts of this clonotype. The chain uses TRBV20-1 and TRBJ2-5; 8 nucleotides align to TRBD1. In germline, CDR1 is DFQATT, CDR2 SNEGSKA (reference sequence). The CDR3 sequence is 14 residues long. The J segment lost 2 bases and the V segment lost 3 bases, leaving 5 bases of the junction unmatched. As DNA, the CDR3 is TGCAGTGCTAGGTACAGGGGGATACAAGAGACCCAGTACTTC. Residues: CSARYRGIQETQYF.

This chain uses TRBV2 with TRBJ1-2; D not resolved. Between the trimmed V and J ends, which lost 7 bases and 8 bases, there was a span of 17 bases. Germline V lookup: CDR1 SNHLY, CDR2 FYNNEI. The CDR3 totals 13 residues. The CDR3 DNA follows: TGTGCCAGCAAGAGGATCTGGACGGAGGGCTACACCTTC. The encoded protein is CASKRIWTEGYTF.

This clonotype was counted at least ten times. CDR3 residues: CAISAGQRNYGYTF. In nucleotides, the CDR3 is TGTGCCATCAGTGCCGGACAAAGAAACTATGGCTACACCTTC. The V call is TRBV10-3, the J call TRBJ1-2; D possibly corresponds to TRBD1 (5 bases). Looked up from germline, CDR1 is ENHRY and CDR2 is SYGVKD. The CDR3 is 14 amino acids. The ends were cut back, 4 bases at V and 2 bases at J, with 11 bases in the middle.

The rearrangement joins TRBV7-3 to TRBJ2-2, with TRBD2 matching over 8 bases. Near its end, the DNA agrees better with TRBJ2-3, so the J call may be wrong. CDR3 length: 15 amino acids. Germline V CDR1 and CDR2: SGHTA, FQGTGA. This CDR3 is CASSPVAGFTDTQYF. DNA for the CDR3: TGTGCCAGCAGCCCCGTAGCGGGATTCACAGATACGCAGTATTTT.

CDR3 in DNA: TGTGCCAGCAGACTGGACATCTCCGGGAACACTGAAGCTTTCTTT. Translating gives CASRLDISGNTEAFF. V is TRBV7-9 and J is TRBJ1-1; TRBD1 might be the D (5 bases). The CDR3 covers 15 residues. CDR1 and CDR2 (germline): SEHNR, FQNEAQ (reference sequence). Deletions cut 6 bases from V and 1 base from J, with 15 bases between.

Only a few counts were recorded for this clonotype. The chain employs TRBV6-5 and TRBJ2-5; a weak D match, TRBD2 (7 bases). In germline, CDR1 is MNHEY, CDR2 SVGAGI. CDR3 length equals 15 residues. V shed 2 bases and J shed 2 bases, with 12 bases lying between them. CDR3 nucleotides: TGTGCCAGCAGTTACGGGGGGGGGGCACAAGAGACCCAGTACTTC. Protein product: CASSYGGGAQETQYF.

This clonotype was seen at least ten times. CDR3 sequence: CASSLGDRGSPLHF. The CDR3 bases are TGTGCCAGCAGCTTGGGTGACAGGGGTTCACCCCTCCACTTT. The J gene is TRBJ1-6, the V gene TRBV5-6; 8 nucleotides align to TRBD1. CDR1 SGHDT and CDR2 YYEEEE come from the germline V gene. V lost 0 bases to trimming and J lost 9 bases; unmatched junction nucleotides: 2. This CDR3 region has 14 residues.

The chain carries TRBV5-1 and TRBJ2-7, with 9 bases matching TRBD2. CDR1 and CDR2 from the germline V gene are SGHRS and YFSETQ. The J segment lost 7 bases and the V segment lost 3 bases, leaving 11 bases of the junction unmatched. The CDR3 has 15 amino acids. The CDR3 protein is CASSSTSGQDHEQYF. CDR3 sequence (DNA): TGCGCCAGCAGCTCAACTAGCGGGCAAGACCATGAGCAGTACTTC.

This clonotype was counted between two and nine times. The V gene is TRBV25-1, the J gene TRBJ1-4; 10 bases align to TRBD1. The germline V gene encodes CDR1 MGHDK and CDR2 SYGVNS. The CDR3 length is 16 residues. V lost 5 bases, J lost 10 bases, and 13 bases stayed unmatched. The CDR3 loop is CASSSTGTGDRGKLFF. The CDR3 nucleotides read TGTGCCAGCAGTTCCACCGGGACAGGGGATCGGGGAAAACTGTTTTTT. The entire variable domain, with the rest obtained from reference TRBV25-1 and TRBJ1-4, is as follows: EADIYQTPRYLVIGTGKKITLECSQTMGHDKMYWYQQDPGMELHLIHYSYGVNSTEKGDLSSESTVSRIRTEHFPLTLESARPSHTSQYLCASSSTGTGDRGKLFFGSGTQLSVL.

This clonotype was counted many times. This chain uses TRBV19 with TRBJ2-6, with D unclear. There are 14 residues in the CDR3. V was pared by 6 bases and J by 4 bases, with 10 bases between. Germline values: CDR1 LNHDA, CDR2 SQIVND (reference sequence). Here the CDR3 DNA reads TGTGCCAGTAGCATGTGGGTAGGGGCCAACGTCCTGACTTTC. The encoded protein is CASSMWVGANVLTF.

This clonotype was seen more than once but under ten times. J is TRBJ1-2 and V is TRBV5-1; 9 bases agree with TRBD1. There are 15 residues in the CDR3. V gave up 1 base and J gave up 7 bases; unmatched junction bases: 8. Germline V gene data show CDR1 as SGHRS and CDR2 as YFSETQ. The CDR3 here is CASSLTGQGVGGYTF. The CDR3 DNA follows: TGCGCCAGCAGCTTGACGGGACAGGGTGTCGGTGGCTACACCTTC.

The chain is built from TRBV6-5 and TRBJ2-7, with 14 bases aligning to TRBD2. The CDR3 length is 15 residues. Germline-derived CDR1 and CDR2 are MNHEY and SVGAGI. The trim removed 6 bases at V and 2 bases at J, leaving 3 bases unmatched. CDR3 nucleotides: TGTGCCAGCAGGCCGACTAGCGGGGGGGCCTACGAGCAGTACTTC. Amino acid sequence: CASRPTSGGAYEQYF.

The genes are TRBV7-8 and TRBJ1-6; 9 bases line up with TRBD1. Losses at the gene ends were 1 base for V and 11 bases for J; bases not matched to a gene: 3. Germline-derived CDR1 and CDR2 are SGHVS and FQNEAQ. The CDR3 is made up of 14 amino acids. CDR3 nucleotides: TGTGCCAGCAGCTTAGATAGGGACAGGGCACCCCTCCACTTT. Translating gives CASSLDRDRAPLHF.

The table lists this clonotype with a few counts. V gene TRBV19 combines with J gene TRBJ2-5, with D perhaps TRBD1 or TRBD2 (5 bases each). With 3 bases removed from V and 5 bases from J, the gap between germline ends came to 7 bases. CDR3 length: 12 amino acids. The V gene's germline CDR1 is LNHDA and CDR2 SQIVND (reference sequence). CDR3 protein: CASSMGVETQYF. DNA for the CDR3: TGTGCCAGTAGTATGGGGGTGGAGACCCAGTACTTC.

This clonotype appeared many times. The junction and the germline gene differ at one end; a read error may be behind it. The gene calls are TRBV5-1 and TRBJ1-1, with 11 bases lining up with TRBD1. Germline V gene lookup returns CDR1 SGHRS and CDR2 YFSETQ. The length of the CDR3 is 14 residues. The CDR3 loop reads CASSSGQGGTEAFF. The CDR3 DNA reads TGTGCCAGCAGCTCGGGACAGGGGGGGACTGAAGCTTTCTTT. The full variable domain, in which reference TRBV5-1 and TRBJ1-1 provide the parts outside the CDR3, is KAGVTQTPRYLIKTRGQQVTLSCSPISGHRSVSWYQQTPGQGLQFLFEYFSETQRNKGNFPGRFSGRQFSNSRSEMNVSTLELGDSALYLCASSSGQGGTEAFFGQGTRLTVV.

In its sample, this clonotype was seen many times. The chain has TRBV19 and TRBJ1-2, with TRBD1 as a possible D gene (5 bases). The CDR3 has 13 amino acids. Deletions cut 3 bases from V and 7 bases from J, with 12 bases between. Per germline, CDR1 LNHDA and CDR2 SQIVND (reference sequence). CDR3 coding DNA: TGTGCCAGTAGTATTAGACAGACTAGTGGCTACACCTTC. This gives the protein CASSIRQTSGYTF.

V usage is TRBV20-1 and J usage is TRBJ2-5, with 7 positions matching TRBD1. This CDR3 has 15 residues. J gave up 4 bases and V 5 bases, and 13 bases lay outside the gene matches. Per germline, CDR1 DFQATT and CDR2 SNEGSKA (reference sequence). CDR3 residues: CSAGSRDSAGETQYF. The DNA for the CDR3 is TGCAGTGCTGGAAGCCGGGACAGTGCGGGAGAGACCCAGTACTTC.

This clonotype was recorded at least ten times. The chain joins TRBV27 to TRBJ2-2; a possible D gene is TRBD2 (5 bases). CDR1 is MNHEY and CDR2 is SMNVEV in the germline V gene (reference sequence). The V and J ends lost 8 bases and 1 base respectively, with 8 bases between them. This CDR3 contains 13 residues. The CDR3 protein is CASGRGNTGELFF. In DNA, the CDR3 is TGTGCCAGCGGCCGGGGGAACACCGGGGAGCTGTTTTTT.

Notes on this clonotype: A much larger clone differs from this one at a single base, so this may be a read error. The missing conserved phenylalanine or tryptophan at the end of this CDR3 makes a read error likely. This chain links TRBV7-9 with TRBJ2-6; TRBD1 might be the D (6 bases). This CDR3 contains 19 residues. CDR1 and CDR2 from the germline V gene are SEHNR and FQNEAQ (reference sequence). Trimming pared 5 bases from V and 0 bases from J, leaving 20 bases between. CDR3 sequence: CASSVQGTTSASGANVLTL. The CDR3 DNA is TGTGCCAGCAGCGTCCAGGGGACCACCTCCGCCTCTGGGGCCAACGTCCTGACTCTC.

This clonotype has ten or more counts. The chain couples TRBV5-1 to TRBJ1-2; D not resolved. Deletions cut 1 base from V and 4 bases from J, with 17 bases between. Germline V gene sequence: CDR1 SGHRS, CDR2 YFSETQ. CDR3 length: 16 amino acids. The CDR3, as DNA: TGCGCCAGCAGCTTGCGGAACGGGGTTCCCCTCTATGGCTACACCTTC. This encodes CASSLRNGVPLYGYTF.

This clonotype has a handful of counts. For the CDR3, the DNA is TGTGCCAGCAGTGATAACCCGAGTTTGAACACTGAAGCTTTCTTT. Translated, it gives CASSDNPSLNTEAFF. The chain uses TRBV6-1 and TRBJ1-1; no clear D gene. The CDR3 consists of 15 residues. Per germline, CDR1 MNHNS and CDR2 SASEGT. Trimming left V 3 bases short and J 0 bases short, with 11 bases between.